This T cell receptor beta chain was identified in a study of T cell responses to AZD1222 COVID-19 vaccine. As regards this clone: The antigen remains unidentified.

Study results and limitations: The number of AZD1222 recipients seropositive at baseline was only five or six. The donor group comprised mostly white British people and more females; the analysis possibly underestimated clonal diversity. The breadth and depth of Spike-specific TCRs increased once two AZD1222 doses had been given.

V was shortened by 1 base and J by 4 bases, with 14 bases between the two germline ends. The CDR3 has 15 amino acids. Looked up from germline, CDR1 is SGHNT and CDR2 is YYREEE (reference sequence). Sequencing was performed with immunoSEQ multiplex PCR; in TCRdb, only in-frame clones are kept and a portion is missing. The profile covers 110,000 to 150,000 clones, with about 93% appearing a single time and around 5% taken by the ten largest. The sample in question was peripheral blood, obtained on day 0 of AZD1222 vaccination. The chain combines TRBV5-4 with TRBJ2-5, with D maybe TRBD2 (6 bases). This sequence was found in an adult in good health. The CDR3: CASSLPGVTTETQYF. In nucleotides, the CDR3 is TGTGCCAGCAGCTTGCCGGGAGTCACGACAGAGACCCAGTACTTC.